Listed below are T cell receptor beta chains from one sample, sequenced in a study of vaccination and CD4 T cells after COVID-19. A single record per CDR3 protein comes from TCRdb applying MiXCR to the PCR reads. The sample holds 20,000 to 25,000 distinct CDR3 sequences, around 30% seen once. Antigens for these TCRs are unknown. Specimen: CD4+ T cells from blood, cultured in vitro, collected about 7 months after SARS-CoV-2 vaccination. These receptors were collected from a human donor who had recovered from COVID-19. Each CDR3 is given with its conserved first and last residue. D genes are given only for firm matches. Rows give clone size only sometimes, using once, few, many, or a class for an expanded clone.

abundance	v_gene	d_gene	j_gene	CDR3aa	CDR3nt
NA	TRBV4-2	TRBD1	TRBJ2-3	CASSQAQGAADTQYF	TGTGCCAGCAGCCAAGCTCAGGGGGCCGCAGATACGCAGTATTTT
NA	TRBV29-1	TRBD1	TRBJ2-5	CSVAAGDRGLETQYF	TGCAGCGTGGCAGCGGGGGACAGGGGTTTGGAGACCCAGTACTTC
few	TRBV6-1	NA	TRBJ2-1	CASSLTRTNYNEQFF	TGTGCCAGCAGCCTTACCAGGACTAACTACAATGAGCAGTTCTTC
NA	TRBV20-1	NA	TRBJ2-1	CSAESGVGRSYNEQFF	TGCAGTGCAGAGTCGGGGGTTGGGCGTTCCTACAATGAGCAGTTCTTC
NA	TRBV5-1	NA	TRBJ1-1	CASNRDPNTEAFF	TGCGCCAGCAATAGGGACCCTAACACTGAAGCTTTCTTT
NA	TRBV20-1	NA	TRBJ2-5	CSARTGGEETQYF	TGCAGTGCTAGGACAGGAGGCGAAGAGACCCAGTACTTC
few	TRBV6-1	NA	TRBJ2-6	CASFSGANVLTF	TGTGCCAGCTTCTCTGGGGCCAACGTCCTGACTTTC
few	TRBV20-1	NA	TRBJ1-5	CSAREAPNQPQHF	TGCAGTGCTAGAGAGGCCCCAAATCAGCCCCAGCATTTT
few	TRBV20-1	TRBD2	TRBJ2-3	CSARGTSGPFEADTQYF	TGCAGTGCTAGGGGGACTAGCGGACCCTTCGAGGCTGATACGCAGTATTTT
few	TRBV4-1	TRBD1	TRBJ1-2	CASRKAGGGEGYTF	TGCGCCAGCAGGAAGGCAGGGGGCGGCGAAGGCTACACCTTC
NA	TRBV7-9	TRBD1	TRBJ2-7	CASSYWDRGGGEQYF	TGTGCCAGCAGCTATTGGGACAGGGGCGGGGGAGAGCAGTACTTC
few	TRBV5-5	NA	TRBJ2-5	CASSFSIADKRTQYF	TGTGCCAGCAGCTTCAGTATAGCGGACAAGAGAACCCAGTACTTC
NA	TRBV20-1	NA	TRBJ1-5	CSARDQGTVNKDWVHQPQHF	TGCAGTGCTAGAGACCAGGGGACCGTTAATAAGGATTGGGTCCATCAGCCCCAGCATTTT
few	TRBV7-9	NA	TRBJ1-1	CASTQGSLYTEAFF	TGTGCCAGCACGCAGGGGAGTCTCTACACTGAAGCTTTCTTT
few	TRBV20-1	NA	TRBJ1-5	CSARDSPEQPQHF	TGCAGTGCTAGGGACAGTCCGGAACAGCCCCAGCATTTT
NA	TRBV28	NA	TRBJ1-5	CASSFIKGGHQPQHF	TGTGCCAGCAGTTTTATTAAGGGGGGCCATCAGCCCCAGCATTTT
NA	TRBV20-1	NA	TRBJ1-2	CSASEWGGGLYGYTF	TGCAGTGCTAGTGAATGGGGTGGCGGATTATATGGCTACACCTTC
NA	TRBV6-5	TRBD2	TRBJ2-7	CASSYSTGLAGGSYEQYF	TGTGCCAGCAGTTACTCGACGGGACTAGCGGGAGGCTCCTACGAGCAGTACTTC
NA	TRBV7-2	NA	TRBJ2-3	CASSLAGTQGTDTQYF	TGTGCCAGCAGCTTAGCGGGCACCCAGGGGACAGATACGCAGTATTTT
NA	TRBV19	NA	TRBJ1-3	CASRDGLGTLGLF	TGTGCCAGTAGGGATGGTTTGGGGACACTCGGACTTTTT
NA	TRBV19	NA	TRBJ1-2	CASSMTEGYGYTF	TGTGCCAGTAGTATGACGGAAGGCTATGGCTACACCTTC
NA	TRBV5-4	TRBD2	TRBJ2-5	CASSSPGLAKETQYF	TGTGCCAGCAGCAGCCCGGGACTAGCGAAAGAGACCCAGTACTTC
NA	TRBV2	NA	TRBJ2-5	CASEVGTQYF	TGTGCCAGCGAGGTCGGGACCCAGTACTTC
NA	TRBV20-1	TRBD2	TRBJ2-3	CSARPGLVAGTDTQYF	TGCAGTGCCCGGCCGGGACTAGTTGCCGGCACAGATACGCAGTATTTT
NA	TRBV20-1	NA	TRBJ2-3	CSASHQSGNIRTDTQYF	TGCAGTGCTAGTCACCAATCCGGGAACATTCGCACAGATACGCAGTATTTT
few	TRBV28	NA	TRBJ1-5	CASREGSLYQPQHF	TGTGCCAGCAGGGAGGGGAGCCTCTACCAGCCCCAGCATTTT
medium-sized	TRBV11-1	TRBD1	TRBJ2-7	CASSGQGREQYF	TGTGCCAGCAGCGGACAGGGACGAGAGCAGTACTTC
few	TRBV6-1	NA	TRBJ2-7	CASREGTSIAYEQYF	TGTGCCAGCAGAGAAGGGACATCGATCGCCTACGAGCAGTACTTC
few	TRBV28	NA	TRBJ1-1	CASSNGQLVRSVDGF	TGTGCCAGCAGCAATGGACAGCTCGTTCGTTCAGTCGACGGTTTT
NA	TRBV7-3	TRBD1	TRBJ1-1	CASSQGRGTEAFF	TGTGCCAGCAGTCAAGGCAGGGGGACTGAAGCTTTCTTT
NA	TRBV6-1	NA	TRBJ2-7	CASSRDRPYEQYF	TGTGCCAGCAGCCGGGACCGACCCTACGAGCAGTACTTC
NA	TRBV5-5	TRBD1	TRBJ2-5	CASSLRRGTETQCF	TGTGCCAGCAGCTTACGCAGGGGGACGGAGACCCAGTGCTTC
NA	TRBV19	TRBD2	TRBJ2-7	CASSMGTSGSYGGEQYF	TGTGCCAGTAGTATGGGGACTAGCGGGAGTTATGGTGGCGAGCAGTACTTC
NA	TRBV6-1	NA	TRBJ1-5	CASTVGGLGGQPQHF	TGTGCCAGCACGGTCGGGGGCCTCGGGGGTCAGCCCCAGCATTTT
few	TRBV7-2	TRBD1	TRBJ2-7	CASSLTRQGPYEQYF	TGTGCCAGCAGCTTAACGAGACAGGGCCCCTACGAGCAGTACTTC
once	TRBV20-1	NA	TRBJ1-5	CSARSYRVSNQPQHF	TGCAGTGCTAGATCGTACAGGGTGAGCAATCAGCCCCAGCATTTT
few	TRBV7-6	TRBD1	TRBJ2-5	CASSWDRQETQYF	TGTGCCAGCAGCTGGGACAGACAAGAGACCCAGTACTTC
NA	TRBV21-1	NA	TRBJ1-1	CASRTGGEAFF	TGTGCCAGCAGGACGGGGGGTGAAGCTTTCTTT
once	TRBV10-2	TRBD2	TRBJ2-7	CASSELAGGIYEQYF	TGCGCCAGCAGTGAGTTAGCGGGAGGCATCTACGAGCAGTACTTC
NA	TRBV6-1	NA	TRBJ2-1	CASSPGVSSYNEQFF	TGTGCCAGCAGTCCAGGGGTAAGCTCCTACAATGAGCAGTTCTTC
NA	TRBV4-2	NA	TRBJ1-6	CASSQDDVGGNSPLHF	TGTGCCAGCAGCCAAGATGATGTGGGAGGTAATTCACCCCTCCACTTT
NA	TRBV7-9	NA	TRBJ2-5	CASNAGRETQYF	TGTGCCAGCAATGCAGGGCGAGAGACCCAGTACTTC
NA	TRBV7-2	NA	TRBJ2-5	CASQRTEAQETQYF	TGTGCCAGCCAACGAACAGAGGCCCAAGAGACCCAGTACTTC
NA	TRBV7-9	TRBD1	TRBJ2-7	CASSLRKVGQNYEQYF	TGTGCCAGCAGCTTAAGGAAAGTGGGACAGAACTACGAGCAGTACTTC
few	TRBV10-3	TRBD2	TRBJ2-7	CAVAGLAGPYEQYF	TGTGCCGTCGCCGGACTAGCGGGGCCCTACGAGCAGTACTTC
few	TRBV20-1	NA	TRBJ1-1	CVMSVGNTEAFF	TGCGTGATGTCAGTGGGTAACACTGAAGCTTTCTTT
NA	TRBV2	NA	TRBJ1-2	CASRGGGYGYTF	TGTGCCAGCCGAGGGGGGGGCTATGGCTACACCTTC
few	TRBV20-1	TRBD1	TRBJ1-2	CSARDPGQGDYGYTF	TGCAGTGCTAGAGATCCGGGACAGGGGGACTATGGCTACACCTTC
NA	TRBV6-1	TRBD1	TRBJ2-7	CASSETPGQGMPDEQYF	TGTGCCAGCAGTGAAACCCCGGGACAGGGTATGCCCGACGAGCAGTACTTC